The subject of this entry is one T cell receptor beta chain. Germline and junction disagree at one end, which may indicate a read error. The Seattle patients joined while their infection was active and were tracked longitudinally afterward. Only in-frame clones appear in the TCRdb table, and some are missing; sequencing was by immunoSEQ multiplex PCR. This sample carries tens of thousands of clones, 89% of them seen once, and the ten largest clones take around 40%. The data originate from a study of blood T cell repertoires in COVID-19. At the level of the study: Samples representing acute and convalescent COVID-19 were sourced from the United States, Italy and Spain. From T cells, B-cell-depleted T cells, or PBMCs came the material, which was cDNA or gDNA.

CDR3 length equals 15 residues. The germline V gene has CDR1 SGHTA and CDR2 FQGNSA. The rearrangement uses TRBV7-2 and TRBJ1-2, with D perhaps matching TRBD1 (5 bases). The sample was peripheral blood. The sequence derives from a woman aged 55-69 years with COVID-19, enrolled during active disease. CDR3 sequence reads: CASTLALTDAYGYTF. The CDR3 bases are TGTGCCAGCACCTTAGCCCTGACAGACGCCTATGGCTACACCTTC.